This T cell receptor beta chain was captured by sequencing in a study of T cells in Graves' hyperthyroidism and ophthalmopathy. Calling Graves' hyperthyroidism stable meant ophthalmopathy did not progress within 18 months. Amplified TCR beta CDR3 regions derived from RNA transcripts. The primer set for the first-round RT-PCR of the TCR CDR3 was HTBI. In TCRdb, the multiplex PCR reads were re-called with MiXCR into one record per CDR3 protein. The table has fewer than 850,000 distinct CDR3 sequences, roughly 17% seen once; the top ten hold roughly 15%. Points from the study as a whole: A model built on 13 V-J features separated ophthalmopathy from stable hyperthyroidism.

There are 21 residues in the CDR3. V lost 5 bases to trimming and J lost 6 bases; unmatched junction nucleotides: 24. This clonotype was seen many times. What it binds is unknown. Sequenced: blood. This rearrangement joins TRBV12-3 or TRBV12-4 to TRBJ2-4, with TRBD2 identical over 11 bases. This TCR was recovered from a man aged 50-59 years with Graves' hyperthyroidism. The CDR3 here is CASSPYLLDELAGETRNIQYF. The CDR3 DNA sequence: TGTGCCAGCAGTCCCTACCTTCTTGATGAACTAGCGGGAGAAACTAGAAACATTCAGTACTTC.